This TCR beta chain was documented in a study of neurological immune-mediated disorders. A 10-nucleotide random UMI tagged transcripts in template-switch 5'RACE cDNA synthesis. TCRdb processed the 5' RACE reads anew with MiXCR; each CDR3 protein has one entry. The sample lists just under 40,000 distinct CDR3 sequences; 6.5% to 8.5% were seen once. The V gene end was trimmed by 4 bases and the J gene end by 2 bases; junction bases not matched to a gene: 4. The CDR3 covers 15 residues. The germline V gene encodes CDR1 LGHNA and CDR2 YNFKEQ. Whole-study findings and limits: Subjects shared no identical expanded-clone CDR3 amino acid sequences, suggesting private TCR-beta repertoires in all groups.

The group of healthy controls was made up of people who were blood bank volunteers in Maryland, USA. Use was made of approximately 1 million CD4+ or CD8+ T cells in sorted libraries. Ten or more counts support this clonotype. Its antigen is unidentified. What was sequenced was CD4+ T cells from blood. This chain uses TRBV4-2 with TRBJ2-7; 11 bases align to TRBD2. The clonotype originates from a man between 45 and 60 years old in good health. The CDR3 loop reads CASSRTSGSTYEQYF. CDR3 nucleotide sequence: TGTGCCAGCAGCCGGACTAGCGGGTCCACCTACGAGCAGTACTTC.